The present T cell receptor (beta chain) was sequenced within a study of blood T cells in healthy people across ages. Findings and limits, study-wide: It was the long-lived donors that had more naive CD4+ cells and higher diversity than aged donors. There was no known CMV status for donors, so expanded clonotype changes were possibly confounded.

Every donor gave 8.5 to 10 milliliters of peripheral blood. With V trimmed by 10 bases and J by 5 bases, 7 bases remained unmatched. CDR3 length equals 12 residues. Per germline, CDR1 MNHEY and CDR2 SVGEGT. Of note for this clonotype: The target antigen is unknown.

A J-beta primer mix and a sample-barcoded 5' primer were used in a second PCR of roughly 6 to 11 cycles. All cDNA molecules were each tagged by a template-switch adaptor with 12 random nucleotides. TCRdb recomputed calls from the 5' RACE reads with MiXCR, one row per CDR3 protein. The sample lists approximately 800,000 distinct CDR3 sequences, 30% to 45% seen once, with 13% in the top ten. This TCR was recovered from a young man in good health. The sample taken for sequencing was blood. This chain links TRBV6-2 or TRBV6-3 with TRBJ2-5; TRBD1 matches at 7 bases. CDR3 in amino acids: CATSGGGETQYF. CDR3 coding DNA: TGTGCCACCTCAGGGGGTGGCGAGACCCAGTACTTC.